This TCR beta chain was retrieved from a study of response to subunit inactivated influenza vaccine. Findings and caveats of the study: Authors suggested that a seasonal influenza vaccination recruits few new T cells each time.

MiXCR, applied by TCRdb to the RT-PCR reads, yields one record per CDR3 protein. This table has approximately 700,000 distinct CDR3 sequences, more than 15% appearing once. Germline V gene sequence: CDR1 LGHDT, CDR2 YNNKEL (reference sequence). The CDR3 covers 15 residues. The ends lost 1 base at V and 2 bases at J; junction bases unmatched: 5. To note about this clonotype: Its cognate antigen is unknown.

This TCR derives from a man in his forties or fifties who received an inactivated influenza vaccine. Material: PBMCs from blood, obtained roughly 13 days after vaccination. The rearrangement uses TRBV3-1 and TRBJ2-7; 7 bases agree with TRBD1. The CDR3 spells CASSQAVQGPYEQYF. The CDR3 nucleotides read TGTGCCAGCAGCCAAGCGGTACAGGGGCCCTACGAGCAGTACTTC.